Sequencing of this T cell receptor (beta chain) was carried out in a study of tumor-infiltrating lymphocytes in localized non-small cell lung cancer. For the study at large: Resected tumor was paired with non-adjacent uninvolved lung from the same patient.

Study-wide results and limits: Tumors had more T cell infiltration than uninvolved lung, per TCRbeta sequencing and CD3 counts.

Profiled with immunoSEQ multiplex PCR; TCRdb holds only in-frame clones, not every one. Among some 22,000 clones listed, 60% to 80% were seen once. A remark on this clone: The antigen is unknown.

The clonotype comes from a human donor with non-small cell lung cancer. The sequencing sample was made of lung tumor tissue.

CDR3 in amino acids: CASSAQSPTVAGKNIQYF. CDR3 in DNA: TGTGCCAGCTCAGCTCAGTCCCCCACAGTAGCAGGCAAAAACATTCAGTACTTC. The chain links TRBV18 to TRBJ2-4; D gene ambiguous. V was clipped by 5 bases and J by 3 bases, with 23 bases between them. The CDR3 length is 18 residues. The V gene's germline CDR1 is KGHSH and CDR2 LQKENI.